These T cell receptor beta chains were read from a single sample in a study of blood T cell repertoires in COVID-19. The method was immunoSEQ multiplex PCR; TCRdb's version includes in-frame clones alone and lacks a portion of them. The sample yields roughly 100,000 clones, roughly 85% seen once. The source material was peripheral blood. These receptors were collected from a middle-aged man with acute or convalescent COVID-19. Both conserved end residues are part of each CDR3. The D gene is left open where the match is weak. The listing skips clone size in some rows; elsewhere it reads once, few, many or a size class.

v_gene	d_gene	abundance	j_gene	CDR3nt	CDR3aa
TRBV6-5	TRBD1	-	TRBJ1-3	TGTGCCAGCAGCCCGGACAGGTTCTCTGGAAACACCATATATTTT	CASSPDRFSGNTIYF
TRBV11-2	TRBD1	-	TRBJ1-1	TGTGCCAGCAGCTTATATCAGGGGGGCACTGAAGCTTTCTTT	CASSLYQGGTEAFF
TRBV5-1	TRBD1	-	TRBJ1-5	TGCGCCAGCAGCTCAACCGGGACAGGCAATAGCAATCAGCCCCAGCATTTT	CASSSTGTGNSNQPQHF
TRBV14	TRBD2	-	TRBJ2-7	TGTGCCAGCAGCCAAGCTGGGCGGGGGGCGACCTACGAGCAGTACTTC	CASSQAGRGATYEQYF
TRBV9	TRBD1	few	TRBJ2-7	TGTGCCAGCAGCGTAGGACAGGGGGCCTACGAGCAGTACTTC	CASSVGQGAYEQYF
TRBV19	-	-	TRBJ1-4	TGTGCCACCCAAAAAGCCGGGTCTGGAGGAAAACTGTTTTTT	CATQKAGSGGKLFF
TRBV7-2	TRBD1	-	TRBJ2-3	TGTGCCAGCAGCAAAGACAGGGGCACAGATACGCAGTATTTT	CASSKDRGTDTQYF
TRBV11-3	TRBD1	once	TRBJ1-1	TGTGCCACGCTCCGGGACAGGGGGTCTGAAGCTTTCTTT	CATLRDRGSEAFF
TRBV10-2	-	-	TRBJ2-1	TGCGCCAGCAGTGTGACAGGCAATGAGCAGTTCTTC	CASSVTGNEQFF
TRBV7-6	TRBD1	once	TRBJ2-7	TGTGCCAGCAGCTTAGGGGGACAGGGCTATGCCGAGCAGTACTTC	CASSLGGQGYAEQYF
TRBV18	TRBD1	-	TRBJ2-7	TGTGCCAGCTCACCAGGGACAGGGGGCATCTACGAGCAGTACTTC	CASSPGTGGIYEQYF